This entry concerns a single T cell receptor beta chain. Antigen specificity is unknown. The data originate from a study of shared clonotypes between healthy human individuals. General study points: Incomplete sequencing of sorted subsets was indicated by rarefaction despite large depth.

The protocol was immunoSEQ multiplex PCR, while the TCRdb copy is restricted to in-frame clones and leaves out a portion. The table records about 610,000 clones, around 97% of them present only once. Germline CDR1 and CDR2: MNHNS and SASEGT. This CDR3 is 13 amino acids long. V was shortened by 7 bases and J by 8 bases, with 17 bases between the two germline ends. The receptor's source is a woman aged 25 to 39 in good health. The sequenced sample consisted of naive CD4+ T cells sorted from blood. Subset described: CD45RA+ positively selected. This chain joins TRBV6-1 and TRBJ1-2; no clear D. This CDR3 is CASTLPSRRGYTF. The CDR3 nucleotides read TGTGCCAGCACTCTCCCGTCCAGGAGGGGCTACACCTTC.